The subject of this entry is one T cell receptor beta chain. Antigen unknown. The V gene lost 3 bases and the J gene lost 8 bases, with 11 bases spanning the gap. CDR1 MNHEY and CDR2 SMNVEV come from the germline V gene (reference sequence). This CDR3 contains 13 residues. The sample belongs to a study of T cell responses to AZD1222 COVID-19 vaccine. Measured with immunoSEQ multiplex PCR; TCRdb has only the in-frame clones, and not every one. The sample has approximately 100,000 clones; 80% to 90% are singletons. General study points: Rises in breadth and depth of Spike-specific TCRs came after two AZD1222 doses.

The specimen was peripheral blood, collected on day 0 of AZD1222 vaccination. The sequence was collected from an adult in good health. V and J are TRBV27 and TRBJ2-1; D unresolved. In nucleotides, the CDR3 is TGTGCCAGCAGTTTTGGTAGGTCCCATGAGCAGTTCTTC. Protein sequence: CASSFGRSHEQFF.